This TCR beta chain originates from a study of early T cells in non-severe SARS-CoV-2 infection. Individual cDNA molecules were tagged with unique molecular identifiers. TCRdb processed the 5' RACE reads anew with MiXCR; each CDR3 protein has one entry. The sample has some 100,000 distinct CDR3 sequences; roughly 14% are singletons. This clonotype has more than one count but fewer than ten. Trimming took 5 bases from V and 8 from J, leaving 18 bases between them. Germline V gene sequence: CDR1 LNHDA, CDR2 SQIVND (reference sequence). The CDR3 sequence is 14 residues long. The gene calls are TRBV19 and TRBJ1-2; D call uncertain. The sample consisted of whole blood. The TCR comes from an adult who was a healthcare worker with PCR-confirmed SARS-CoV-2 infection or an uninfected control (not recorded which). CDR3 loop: CASSGGRATGGYTF. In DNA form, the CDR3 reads TGTGCCAGTAGTGGAGGAAGAGCAACGGGCGGCTACACCTTC.